One sample yielded the 20 T cell receptor beta chains listed below, sequenced in a study of shared clonotypes between healthy human individuals. TCRdb keeps only in-frame clones here, not all; method: immunoSEQ multiplex PCR. This sample yields some 2.1 million clones, of which roughly 93% are seen a single time; approximately 1.7% belongs to the top ten. CD45RO-negative CD8 cells positively selected for CCR7 made up the naive population, which excluded terminally differentiated effector memory CD45RA+ cells. Material for sequencing was naive CD8+ T cells from PBMCs. The receptors stem from a man between 18 and 35 years old in good health. Some clones in this sample may be carry-over from other donors' samples.

The CDR3 spells CASTGRGGREQYF. CDR3 bases: TGTGCCAGCACGGGAAGGGGAGGCCGCGAGCAGTACTTC. The chain combines TRBV7-9 with TRBJ2-7; the D gene is possibly TRBD2 (6 bases). Trimming pared 7 bases from V and 6 bases from J, leaving 16 bases between. CDR3 length equals 13 residues. Germline V gene lookup returns CDR1 SEHNR and CDR2 FQNEAQ (reference sequence). Filled out from reference TRBV7-9 and TRBJ2-7, the complete variable domain reads DTGVSQNPRHKITKRGQNVTFRCDPISEHNRLYWYRQTLGQGPEFLTYFQNEAQLEKSRLLSDRFSAERPKGSFSTLEIQRTEQGDSAMYLCASTGRGGREQYFGPGTRLTVT.

The chain uses TRBV29-1 and TRBJ2-7, with TRBD1 matching 7 bases. There are 14 residues in the CDR3. Losses at the gene ends were 0 bases for V and 1 base for J; bases not matched to a gene: 3. Germline V gene lookup returns CDR1 SQVTM and CDR2 ANQGSEA. The CDR3 here is CSVEDRGTSYEQYF. The CDR3 DNA follows: TGCAGCGTTGAAGACAGGGGGACATCCTACGAGCAGTACTTC.

In regard to this clone: Other DNA sequences in the sample encode the same CDR3. V gene TRBV29-1 combines with J gene TRBJ1-2; no clear D gene. Per the germline V gene, CDR1 is SQVTM and CDR2 is ANQGSEA. This CDR3 region has 9 residues. With 4 bases removed from V and 6 bases from J, the gap between germline ends came to 3 bases. CDR3 sequence: CSVGDGYTF. Written as DNA, the CDR3 is TGCAGCGTTGGTGATGGCTACACCTTC.

The chain joins TRBV4-1 to TRBJ1-5, with D maybe TRBD1 (6 bases). The CDR3 has 16 amino acids. CDR1 is MGHRA and CDR2 is YSYEKL in the germline V gene. Trimming left V 1 base short and J 7 bases short, with 17 bases between. CDR3 bases: TGCGCCAGCAGCCAAGGCGCAGGGGTAGGAGGGCAGCCCCAGCATTTT. It is translated as CASSQGAGVGGQPQHF.

The chain has TRBV2 and TRBJ2-7; the D is unclear. The ends were cut back, 3 bases at V and 3 bases at J, with 9 bases in the middle. The germline V gene has CDR1 SNHLY and CDR2 FYNNEI. The CDR3 is 13 residues long. The CDR3 bases are TGTGCCAGCAGTGAGGAAGGGCTCTACGAGCAGTACTTC. Translating gives CASSEEGLYEQYF.

The chain recombines TRBV6-6 with TRBJ2-5, with D tentatively TRBD2 (5 bases). V gave up 6 bases and J gave up 1 base, with 15 bases separating them. The length of the CDR3 is 15 residues. Germline CDR1 and CDR2: MNHNY and SVGAGI (reference sequence). The CDR3 here is CASRRVPGIQETQYF. The CDR3 DNA reads TGTGCCAGCAGAAGGGTACCCGGGATCCAAGAGACCCAGTACTTC.

This CDR3 reads CASSMGTRNEQFF. The CDR3 nucleotides read TGTGCCAGTAGTATGGGGACTAGGAATGAGCAGTTCTTC. The chain has TRBV19 and TRBJ2-1; 8 bases are shared with TRBD2. This CDR3 spans 13 amino acids. After removal of 3 bases from V and 7 bases from J, the junction contained 2 bases not matched to a gene. Germline CDR1 LNHDA, CDR2 SQIVND (reference sequence).

V is TRBV7-6 and J is TRBJ2-1; 8 bases agree with TRBD1. With V trimmed by 5 bases and J by 5 bases, 11 bases remained unmatched. This CDR3 has 16 amino acids. The germline gives CDR1 SGHVS, CDR2 FNYEAQ. This chain's CDR3 is CASSHGTGQGDNEQFF. CDR3 nucleotides: TGTGCCAGCAGCCACGGGACAGGACAAGGGGACAATGAGCAGTTCTTC.

With respect to this clone: The same CDR3 arises from other DNA sequences in this sample as well. The V call is TRBV7-9, the J call TRBJ2-5; 7 bases align to TRBD2. Germline CDR1 is SEHNR and CDR2 is FQNEAQ (reference sequence). Trimming took 5 bases from V and 1 from J; bases not matched to a gene: 4. The length of the CDR3 is 14 residues. The CDR3 loop reads CASSTSGGQETQYF. In DNA form, the CDR3 reads TGTGCCAGCAGCACATCGGGGGGCCAAGAGACCCAGTACTTC.

The J gene is TRBJ2-1, the V gene TRBV27; D is unclear. V was clipped by 3 bases and J by 0 bases, with 15 bases between them. The germline CDR1 and CDR2 sequences are MNHEY and SMNVEV (reference sequence). The CDR3 covers 17 residues. The chain's CDR3 is CASSLLPYGSSYNEQFF. Here the CDR3 DNA reads TGTGCCAGCAGTTTGCTGCCGTACGGTAGCTCCTACAATGAGCAGTTCTTC.

The chain couples TRBV5-8 to TRBJ1-5, with unresolved D. Trimming shortened V by 0 bases and J by 3 bases, and 13 bases separated the two germline ends. Germline-derived CDR1 and CDR2 are SGHTS and YDEGEE. The CDR3 sequence is 16 residues long. The CDR3 spells CASSLVPDRFNQPQHF. The CDR3 nucleotides are TGTGCCAGCAGCTTGGTCCCCGACCGTTTCAATCAGCCCCAGCATTTT. Complete variable domain (other parts from reference TRBV5-8 and TRBJ1-5): EAGVTQSPTHLIKTRGQQATLRCSPISGHTSVYWYQQALGLGLQFLLWYDEGEERNRGNFPPRFSGRQFPNYSSELNVNALELEDSALYLCASSLVPDRFNQPQHFGDGTRLSIL.

The chain couples TRBV27 to TRBJ2-7; no reliable D call. V shed 5 bases and J shed 0 bases, with 14 bases lying between them. The CDR3 contains 15 residues. Germline-derived CDR1 and CDR2 are MNHEY and SMNVEV (reference sequence). This CDR3 reads CASSPGRGRSYEQYF. CDR3 sequence (DNA): TGTGCCAGCAGTCCCGGTAGAGGCCGCTCCTACGAGCAGTACTTC.

The V gene is TRBV4-1, the J gene TRBJ1-6; 8 bases line up with TRBD1. Germline CDR1 reads MGHRA; CDR2 reads YSYEKL. J lost 6 bases, V lost 2 bases, and 6 bases had no gene match. The CDR3 has 16 residues. For the CDR3, the DNA is TGCGCCAGCAGCCAATTCTTAGACAGGGGTAATTCACCCCTCCACTTT. Its protein is CASSQFLDRGNSPLHF.

The chain employs TRBV10-3 and TRBJ2-5; D gene ambiguous. CDR3 length equals 14 residues. V gave up 0 bases and J gave up 2 bases, with 7 bases separating them. Per germline, CDR1 ENHRY and CDR2 SYGVKD. CDR3 protein: CAISESSKQETQYF. CDR3 DNA: TGTGCCATCAGTGAGTCCTCCAAACAAGAGACCCAGTACTTC.

V is TRBV7-9 and J is TRBJ2-1; TRBD2 agrees at 14 bases. This CDR3 has 16 amino acids. Trimming took 2 bases from V and 8 from J; bases not matched to a gene: 5. The germline V gene has CDR1 SEHNR and CDR2 FQNEAQ (reference sequence). The CDR3 here is CASSLSGTSGSHEQFF. The CDR3 bases are TGTGCCAGCAGCTTATCTGGGACTAGCGGGAGTCATGAGCAGTTCTTC.

The J gene is TRBJ2-1, the V gene TRBV27; 13 positions agree with TRBD2. Germline loops: CDR1 MNHEY, CDR2 SMNVEV (reference sequence). This CDR3 is built from 17 residues. V was clipped by 5 bases and J by 2 bases; unmatched bases: 6. CDR3 region: CASSIRLAGGTYNEQFF. CDR3 nucleotide sequence: TGTGCCAGCAGTATACGACTAGCGGGAGGAACCTACAATGAGCAGTTCTTC.

The CDR3 DNA follows: TGCGCCAGTAAGACAGGGAAACTGAACACTGAAGCTTTCTTT. Translation: CASKTGKLNTEAFF. The chain uses TRBV5-1 and TRBJ1-1; 7 bases are shared with TRBD1. Germline CDR1 reads SGHRS; CDR2 reads YFSETQ. This CDR3 region has 14 residues. J was trimmed by 0 bases and V by 8 bases; bases with no gene match: 7.

This clone was recorded only once. This chain joins TRBV9 and TRBJ1-4; D is uncertain. The germline CDR1 and CDR2 sequences are SGDLS and YYNGEE. The CDR3 covers 15 residues. V was cut by 0 bases and J by 0 bases, with 6 bases left in between. Written as DNA, the CDR3 is TGTGCCAGCAGCGTAGGGTTTGCAACTAATGAAAAACTGTTTTTT. Its protein product is CASSVGFATNEKLFF.

CDR3 bases: TGTGCCAGCAGCCATACCGCCGGACCGAAGTCCTACGAGCAGTACTTC. Protein: CASSHTAGPKSYEQYF. The chain is built from TRBV11-2 and TRBJ2-7, with no clear D. Per the germline V gene, CDR1 is SGHAT and CDR2 is FQNNGV. Trimming cost V 5 bases and J 1 base, with 18 bases left between them. The CDR3 extends over 16 amino acids.

V is TRBV9 and J is TRBJ2-7; 8 bases are shared with TRBD2. V lost 0 bases and J lost 3; bases outside the gene matches: 5. Germline V gives CDR1 SGDLS, CDR2 YYNGEE. The CDR3 spans 15 residues. The chain's CDR3 is CASSVGEGLGYEQYF. The CDR3 nucleotides read TGTGCCAGCAGCGTAGGTGAGGGACTAGGCTACGAGCAGTACTTC.